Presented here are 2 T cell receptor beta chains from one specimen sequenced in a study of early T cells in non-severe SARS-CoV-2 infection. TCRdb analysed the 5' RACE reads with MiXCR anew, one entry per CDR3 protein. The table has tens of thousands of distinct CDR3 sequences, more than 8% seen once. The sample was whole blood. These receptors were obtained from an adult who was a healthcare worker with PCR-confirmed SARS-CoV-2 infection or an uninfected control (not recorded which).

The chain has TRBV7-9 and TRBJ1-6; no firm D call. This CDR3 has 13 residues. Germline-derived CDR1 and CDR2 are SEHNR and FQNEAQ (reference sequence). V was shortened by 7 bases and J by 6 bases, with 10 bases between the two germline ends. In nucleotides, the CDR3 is TGTGCCAGCACCCCCGGCGGTAATTCACCCCTCCACTTT. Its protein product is CASTPGGNSPLHF.

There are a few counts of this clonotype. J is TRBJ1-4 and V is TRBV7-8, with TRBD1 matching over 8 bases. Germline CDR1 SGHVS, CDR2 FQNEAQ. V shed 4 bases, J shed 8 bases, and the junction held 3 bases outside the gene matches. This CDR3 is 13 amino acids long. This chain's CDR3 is CASSYQGAEKLFF. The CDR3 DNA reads TGTGCCAGCAGCTACCAGGGGGCGGAAAAACTGTTTTTT.